This TCR beta chain stems from a study of beta chain features in type 1 diabetes. Study summary: On cell yields, gender and age, patients and healthy donors were similar. Study results and limitations: Insertion counts at VDJ junctions were lower in type 1 diabetes patients, who also showed more deletions there.

The entirety of the isolated RNA underwent reverse transcription, so expressed TCRB transcripts were sequenced. Naive, central memory and regulatory T cell samples came to a mean of approximately 3.57 million reads. Profiling relied on immunoSEQ multiplex PCR, and the TCRdb table lists in-frame clones only, not all of them. The sample holds under 300,000 clones, approximately 8% seen once. Comment on this clone: Its target is unknown.

CD45RO/CCR7/CD25/CD127/CD95/CD27 separated CD4+ naive, central memory, regulatory and stem cell-like memory cells by sorting. Germline V gene data show CDR1 as SGDLS and CDR2 as YYNGEE. V lost 0 bases to trimming and J lost 1 base, with 5 bases between them. The CDR3 is 14 residues long. The sequencing sample was made of central memory CD4+ T cells from blood. The source is a woman aged 18-29 years in good health. The chain links TRBV9 to TRBJ1-3, with D unresolved. CDR3 nucleotides: TGTGCCAGCAGCGTAGCTATGTCTGGAAACACCATATATTTT. Its translation is CASSVAMSGNTIYF.